This T cell receptor (beta chain) is drawn from a study of response to subunit inactivated influenza vaccine. TCRdb fed the RT-PCR reads into MiXCR, producing one record per CDR3 protein. The table shows 500,000 to 600,000 distinct CDR3 sequences, with approximately 12% occurring only once. CDR1 is SQVTM and CDR2 is ANQGSEA in the germline V gene. The ends lost 7 bases at V and 2 bases at J; junction bases unmatched: 9. The CDR3 loop spans 14 amino acids. Findings of the study overall: With each seasonal influenza vaccination, the authors suggested, few new T cells are recruited.

This clonotype was counted ten times or more. What it binds is not known. The V and J genes are TRBV29-1 and TRBJ2-3; 7 bases map to TRBD1. This clonotype originated in a middle-aged man who received an inactivated influenza vaccine. Sequences were derived from PBMCs from blood, sampled more than 35 days after vaccination. CDR3 amino acids: CSAPRGGSTDTQYF. CDR3 DNA: TGCAGCGCTCCGAGAGGGGGCTCCACAGATACGCAGTATTTT.